This T cell receptor beta chain was sequenced in a study of siplizumab effects on memory and regulatory T cells. Study-level points and caveats: Naive T cells seemed more diverse than memory cells and seemed major alloresponse contributors. Siplizumab produced a significant reduction in alloreactive sequences that were traceable to unstimulated CD4+ memory cells.

As for this clone: Its antigen is not identified.

The repertoire was sequenced with immunoSEQ multiplex PCR; TCRdb's copy has only in-frame clones and lacks some. Of tens of thousands of clones listed, 85% to 95% are singletons. V lost 1 base, J lost 5 bases, and 6 bases lay in between. This CDR3 has 12 residues. Germline CDR1 and CDR2: SNHLY and FYNNEI. V gene TRBV2 combines with J gene TRBJ2-7; D unresolved. This clonotype was obtained from a human donor in good health. The sequenced material came from CD8+ T cells sorted from blood. The CDR3 loop reads CASSEGRNEQYF. Here the CDR3 DNA reads TGTGCCAGCAGTGAAGGGAGAAACGAGCAGTACTTC.